A single sample gave rise to the 14 T cell receptor beta chains below, sequenced in a study of blood T cell repertoires in COVID-19. Some clones are missing from TCRdb's copy, which holds only in-frame ones; the method was immunoSEQ multiplex PCR. The table records 30,000 to 50,000 clones, 75% to 85% of them present only once. Source material: peripheral blood. These TCRs come from a man between 65 and 85 years old with acute or convalescent COVID-19.

V is TRBV6-4 and J is TRBJ2-5; 8 nucleotides match TRBD2. The ends lost 5 bases at V and 4 bases at J; junction bases unmatched: 9. CDR1 MRHNA and CDR2 SNTAGT come from the germline V gene. CDR3 length equals 15 residues. The CDR3 coding sequence is TGTGCCAGCAGTCCCAGCTCGACTAGCGTAGAGACCCAGTACTTC. Translated: CASSPSSTSVETQYF.

The chain is built from TRBV5-1 and TRBJ1-3, with a possible D match to TRBD1 (6 bases). Deletions cut 0 bases from V and 0 bases from J, with 7 bases between. The germline V gene encodes CDR1 SGHRS and CDR2 YFSETQ. The CDR3 length is 15 residues. The CDR3 DNA follows: TGCGCCAGCAGCTTGGAGGGGGTCTCTGGAAACACCATATATTTT. Translation gives CASSLEGVSGNTIYF.

The chain recombines TRBV6-2 or TRBV6-3 with TRBJ2-7, with D possibly matching TRBD1 (6 bases). V lost 5 bases to trimming and J lost 3 bases, with 11 bases between them. This CDR3 comprises 13 residues. Looked up from germline, CDR1 is MNHEY and CDR2 is SVGEGT. The CDR3 DNA follows: TGTGCCAGCAGTACAGGGCAAAGCTACGAGCAGTACTTC. Translated, it gives CASSTGQSYEQYF.

The V gene is TRBV5-6, the J gene TRBJ2-1; D possibly corresponds to TRBD2 (6 bases). V lost 6 bases, J lost 7 bases, and 14 bases lay in between. The CDR3 has 13 residues. Germline CDR1 SGHDT, CDR2 YYEEEE. CDR3 sequence reads: CASNSGLSNEQFF. In DNA, the CDR3 is TGTGCCAGCAATTCCGGACTATCAAATGAGCAGTTCTTC.

This clone was counted once. The chain is built from TRBV2 and TRBJ2-3, with D maybe TRBD2 (6 bases). This CDR3 spans 15 amino acids. Trimming pared 4 bases from V and 0 bases from J, leaving 11 bases between. Germline CDR1 is SNHLY and CDR2 is FYNNEI. The CDR3 reads CASSAGGTSTDTQYF. The CDR3 DNA reads TGTGCCAGCAGTGCTGGCGGGACTAGCACAGATACGCAGTATTTT.

This clone was detected once. The chain joins TRBV5-1 to TRBJ2-3; D is uncertain. The CDR3 sequence is 14 residues long. CDR1 SGHRS and CDR2 YFSETQ come from the germline V gene. Trimming took 4 bases from V and 2 from J, leaving 11 bases between them. The CDR3 coding sequence is TGCGCCAGCAGCCACTCCGACTCCACAGATACGCAGTATTTT. Translation: CASSHSDSTDTQYF.

In this sample, this clone turned up once. The V and J genes are TRBV6-9 and TRBJ1-2; D is ambiguous. The CDR3 is 13 amino acids. Germline assignment: CDR1 MNHGY and CDR2 SVAAGI. V was pared by 4 bases and J by 2 bases, with 8 bases between. The CDR3: CASSSQENYGYTF. The CDR3 region has the DNA TGTGCCAGCAGTTCGCAGGAAAACTATGGCTACACCTTC.

The chain couples TRBV4-2 to TRBJ2-7; D is perhaps TRBD1 (5 bases). This CDR3 has 14 residues. The germline CDR1 and CDR2 sequences are LGHNA and YNFKEQ. Trimming stripped 1 base from V and 6 bases from J, with 13 bases between. The CDR3 DNA sequence: TGTGCCAGCAGCCAAGCAGGGATTTTAGCCGAGCAGTACTTC. Protein sequence: CASSQAGILAEQYF.

This clone was counted a single time. The genes are TRBV18 and TRBJ1-2; the match to TRBD1 covers 7 bases. There are 15 residues in the CDR3. V lost 0 bases and J lost 7; bases outside the gene matches: 8. Germline V gene sequence: CDR1 KGHSH, CDR2 LQKENI. The CDR3 DNA follows: TGTGCCAGCTCACCACCTTCGCGACAGGGTCCTGGCTACACCTTC. Its translation is CASSPPSRQGPGYTF.

The chain has TRBV27 and TRBJ2-7; tentatively, D is TRBD1 (6 bases). Germline loops: CDR1 MNHEY, CDR2 SMNVEV (reference sequence). The CDR3 contains 13 residues. V was shortened by 5 bases and J by 2 bases, with 10 bases between the two germline ends. The CDR3 sequence is CASSLQGTYEQYF. DNA for the CDR3: TGTGCCAGCAGTCTACAGGGCACCTACGAGCAGTACTTC.

This chain links TRBV7-9 with TRBJ2-1; D gene ambiguous. V was trimmed by 0 bases and J by 7 bases, leaving 10 bases between them. CDR1 and CDR2 from the germline V gene are SEHNR and FQNEAQ (reference sequence). There are 14 residues in the CDR3. This chain's CDR3 is CASSLAAPSNEQFF. The CDR3 DNA reads as TGTGCCAGCAGCTTAGCAGCTCCCTCTAATGAGCAGTTCTTC.

The gene calls are TRBV9 and TRBJ1-3; no clear D gene. Trimming shortened V by 3 bases and J by 1 base, and 8 bases separated the two germline ends. CDR3 length equals 14 residues. Germline CDR1 SGDLS, CDR2 YYNGEE. The CDR3 DNA follows: TGTGCCAGCAGCGATAGTGAGTCTGGAAACACCATATATTTT. Protein product: CASSDSESGNTIYF.

The chain couples TRBV7-9 to TRBJ2-1; 8 bases match TRBD1. The germline V gene has CDR1 SEHNR and CDR2 FQNEAQ (reference sequence). Unmatched junction bases numbered 11, after V lost 1 base and J lost 12 bases. The CDR3 is 15 amino acids. CDR3 in amino acids: CASSLVQTGDDLQFF. The CDR3 region has the DNA TGTGCCAGCAGCTTAGTCCAGACAGGGGACGATCTGCAGTTCTTC. Together with reference TRBV7-9 and TRBJ2-1, the CDR3 gives the full variable domain: DTGVSQNPRHKITKRGQNVTFRCDPISEHNRLYWYRQTLGQGPEFLTYFQNEAQLEKSRLLSDRFSAERPKGSFSTLEIQRTEQGDSAMYLCASSLVQTGDDLQFFGPGTRLTVL.

The chain joins TRBV28 to TRBJ1-2; TRBD1 matches at 8 bases. Per the germline V gene, CDR1 is MDHEN and CDR2 is SYDVKM. The CDR3 has 13 residues. J gave up 5 bases and V 6 bases, and 5 bases lay outside the gene matches. The CDR3 is CASRTGQGYGYTF. In DNA, the CDR3 is TGTGCCAGCAGAACCGGACAGGGATATGGCTACACCTTC.